These 5 T cell receptor beta chains were all obtained from the same sample, sequenced in a study of T cell repertoires in cytomegalovirus infection. TCRdb re-called the reads through MiXCR, storing one row per CDR3 protein. The table lists about 110,000 distinct CDR3 sequences, 35% to 50% of them singletons. These receptors are not linked to any known antigen. The specimen was CD8+ T cells from cultured PBMCs, collected from culture after CMV antigen stimulation. The receptors originated from a human donor in good health (CMV status not recorded). Some clones in this sample may be carry-over from other donors' samples.

The genes are TRBV2 and TRBJ2-1; TRBD2 matches at 10 bases. CDR3 size: 14 residues. J was trimmed by 4 bases and V by 6 bases; bases with no gene match: 3. The germline gives CDR1 SNHLY, CDR2 FYNNEI. The DNA for the CDR3 is TGTGCCAGCAGGGAGACTAGCGGGTACAATGAGCAGTTCTTC. Translated, it gives CASRETSGYNEQFF.

This clonotype has at least ten counts. The chain is built from TRBV29-1 and TRBJ2-1; perhaps TRBD2 as D (5 bases). The germline V gene has CDR1 SQVTM and CDR2 ANQGSEA. V lost 2 bases, J lost 3 bases, and 8 bases lay in between. The CDR3 has 13 amino acids. The DNA for the CDR3 is TGCAGCGTTGAACGGGGTGGCTACAATGAGCAGTTCTTC. Its protein is CSVERGGYNEQFF.

The chain combines TRBV27 with TRBJ2-1; TRBD1 agrees at 8 bases. This CDR3 region has 13 residues. CDR1 and CDR2 from the germline V gene are MNHEY and SMNVEV (reference sequence). Losses at the gene ends were 6 bases for V and 6 bases for J; bases not matched to a gene: 4. CDR3: CASSHTGGNEQFF. The CDR3 DNA reads TGTGCCAGCAGCCACACAGGGGGCAATGAGCAGTTCTTC.

The V call is TRBV19, the J call TRBJ2-2; no clear D. The V gene's germline CDR1 is LNHDA and CDR2 SQIVND (reference sequence). The CDR3 runs to 13 residues. Trimming removed 6 bases at V and 3 bases at J, with 8 bases between. The chain's CDR3 is CASSETYTGELFF. In nucleotides, the CDR3 is TGTGCCAGTAGCGAGACCTACACCGGGGAGCTGTTTTTT.

This chain connects TRBV6-8 to TRBJ2-7; 9 bases line up with TRBD2. J lost 5 bases, V lost 7 bases, and 12 bases had no gene match. The CDR3 extends over 15 amino acids. The V gene's germline CDR1 is MNHGY and CDR2 SAAAGT. Here the CDR3 DNA reads TGTGCCAGCAACCTATGGGGGCGGGGGGGCCACGAGCAGTACTTC. Its translation is CASNLWGRGGHEQYF.